This T cell receptor beta chain is drawn from a study of CD8 T cells in ankylosing spondylitis. General observations from the study: According to the report, clones linked to the disease were significantly enriched in matched synovial fluid samples taken from ankylosing spondylitis patients.

Trimming pared 0 bases from V and 14 bases from J, leaving 11 bases between. From germline, CDR1 is SEHNR and CDR2 FQNEAQ (reference sequence). CDR3 size: 12 residues. TCRdb recomputed calls from the 5' RACE reads with MiXCR, one row per CDR3 protein. The sample has approximately 90,000 distinct CDR3 sequences; roughly 8.7% are singletons. This clonotype was recorded many times. Its antigen is not identified. J is TRBJ2-1 and V is TRBV7-9; unclear D gene. The material sequenced was blood, either unsorted or a sorted T cell fraction (not recorded which). This TCR derives from a male donor with ankylosing spondylitis or in good health (not recorded which). CDR3 loop: CASSLAPLPEFF. For the CDR3, the DNA is TGTGCCAGCAGCTTAGCCCCGTTGCCAGAGTTCTTC.